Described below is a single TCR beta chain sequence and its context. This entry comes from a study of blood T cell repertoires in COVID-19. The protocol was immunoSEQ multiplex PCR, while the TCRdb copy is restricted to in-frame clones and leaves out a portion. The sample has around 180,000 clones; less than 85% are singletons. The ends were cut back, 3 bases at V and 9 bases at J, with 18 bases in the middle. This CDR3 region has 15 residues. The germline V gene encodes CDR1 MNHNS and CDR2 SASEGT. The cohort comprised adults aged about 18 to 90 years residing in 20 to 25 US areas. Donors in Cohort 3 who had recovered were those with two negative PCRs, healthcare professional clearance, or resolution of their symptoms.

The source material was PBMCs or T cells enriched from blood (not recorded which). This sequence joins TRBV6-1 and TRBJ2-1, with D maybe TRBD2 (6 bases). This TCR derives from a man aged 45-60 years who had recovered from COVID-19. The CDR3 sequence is CASSEDYSPWSEQFF. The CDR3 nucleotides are TGTGCCAGCAGTGAGGACTATTCTCCCTGGAGTGAGCAGTTCTTC.